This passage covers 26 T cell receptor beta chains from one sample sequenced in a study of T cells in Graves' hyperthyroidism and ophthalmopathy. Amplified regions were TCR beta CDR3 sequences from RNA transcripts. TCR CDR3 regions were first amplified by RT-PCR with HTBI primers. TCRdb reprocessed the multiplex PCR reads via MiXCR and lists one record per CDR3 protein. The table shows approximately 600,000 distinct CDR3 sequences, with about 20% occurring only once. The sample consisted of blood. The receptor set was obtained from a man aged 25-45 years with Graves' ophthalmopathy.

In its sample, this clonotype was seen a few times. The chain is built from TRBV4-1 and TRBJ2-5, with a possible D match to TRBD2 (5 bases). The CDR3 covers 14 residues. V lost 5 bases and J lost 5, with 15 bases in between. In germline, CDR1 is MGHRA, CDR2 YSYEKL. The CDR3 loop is CASSLASGGETQYF. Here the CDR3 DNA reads TGCGCCAGCAGCTTGGCCTCGGGCGGGGAGACCCAGTACTTC.

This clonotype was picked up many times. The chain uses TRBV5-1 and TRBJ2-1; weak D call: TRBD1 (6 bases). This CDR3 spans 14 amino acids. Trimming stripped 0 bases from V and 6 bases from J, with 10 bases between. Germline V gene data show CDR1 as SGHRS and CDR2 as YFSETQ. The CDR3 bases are TGCGCCAGCAGCTTGGGACAGGACGGCAATGAGCAGTTCTTC. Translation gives CASSLGQDGNEQFF. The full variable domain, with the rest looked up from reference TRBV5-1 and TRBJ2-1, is KAGVTQTPRYLIKTRGQQVTLSCSPISGHRSVSWYQQTPGQGLQFLFEYFSETQRNKGNFPGRFSGRQFSNSRSEMNVSTLELGDSALYLCASSLGQDGNEQFFGPGTRLTVL.

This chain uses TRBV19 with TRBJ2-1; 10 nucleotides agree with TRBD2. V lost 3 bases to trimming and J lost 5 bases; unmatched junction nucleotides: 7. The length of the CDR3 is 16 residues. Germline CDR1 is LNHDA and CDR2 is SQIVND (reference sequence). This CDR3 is CASSIRVAGGDNEQFF. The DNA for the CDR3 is TGTGCCAGTAGTATTAGGGTAGCGGGAGGCGACAATGAGCAGTTCTTC.

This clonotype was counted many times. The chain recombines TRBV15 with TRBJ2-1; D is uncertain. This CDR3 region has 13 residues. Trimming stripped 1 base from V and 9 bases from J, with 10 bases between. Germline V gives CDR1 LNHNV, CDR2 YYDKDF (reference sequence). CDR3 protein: CATSRGVSTEQFF. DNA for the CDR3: TGTGCCACCAGCAGAGGAGTTTCGACTGAGCAGTTCTTC.

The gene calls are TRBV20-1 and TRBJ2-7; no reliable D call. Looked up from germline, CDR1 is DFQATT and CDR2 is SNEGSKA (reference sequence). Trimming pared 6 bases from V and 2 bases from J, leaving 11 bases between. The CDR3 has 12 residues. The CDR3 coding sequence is TGCAGTGCCGGACCAGGAACCTACGAGCAGTACTTC. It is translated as CSAGPGTYEQYF.

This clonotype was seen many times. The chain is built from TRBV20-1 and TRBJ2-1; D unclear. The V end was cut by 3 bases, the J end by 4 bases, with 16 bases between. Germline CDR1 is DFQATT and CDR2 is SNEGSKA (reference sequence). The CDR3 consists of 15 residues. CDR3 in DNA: TGCAGTGCTAGGTCGGCCTCCCTGCCGTACAATGAGCAGTTCTTC. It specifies CSARSASLPYNEQFF.

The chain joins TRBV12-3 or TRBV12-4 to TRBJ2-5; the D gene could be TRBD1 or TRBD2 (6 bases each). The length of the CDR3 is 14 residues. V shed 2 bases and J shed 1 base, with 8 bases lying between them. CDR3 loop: CASSLRGVQETQYF. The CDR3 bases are TGTGCCAGCAGTTTAAGGGGGGTCCAAGAGACCCAGTACTTC.

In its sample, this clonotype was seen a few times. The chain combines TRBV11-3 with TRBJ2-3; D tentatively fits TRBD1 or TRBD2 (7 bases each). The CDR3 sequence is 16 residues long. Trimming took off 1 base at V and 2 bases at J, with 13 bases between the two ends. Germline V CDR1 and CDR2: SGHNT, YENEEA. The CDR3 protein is CASSLVPGGATDTQYF. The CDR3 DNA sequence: TGTGCCAGCAGCTTAGTTCCAGGGGGGGCCACAGATACGCAGTATTTT.

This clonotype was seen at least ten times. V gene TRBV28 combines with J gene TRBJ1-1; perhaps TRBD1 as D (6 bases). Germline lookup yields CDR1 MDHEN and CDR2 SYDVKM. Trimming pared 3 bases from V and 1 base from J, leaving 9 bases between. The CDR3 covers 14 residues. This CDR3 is CASSFGGPNTEAFF. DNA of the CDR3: TGTGCCAGCAGTTTTGGGGGGCCGAACACTGAAGCTTTCTTT.

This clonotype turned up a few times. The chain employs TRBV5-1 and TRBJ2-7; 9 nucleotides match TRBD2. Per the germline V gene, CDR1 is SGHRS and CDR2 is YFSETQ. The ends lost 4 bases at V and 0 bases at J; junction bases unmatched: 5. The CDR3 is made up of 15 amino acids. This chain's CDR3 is CASSSIAGVSYEQYF. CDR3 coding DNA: TGCGCCAGCAGCAGCATAGCGGGAGTCTCCTACGAGCAGTACTTC. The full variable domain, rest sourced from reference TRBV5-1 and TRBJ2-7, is KAGVTQTPRYLIKTRGQQVTLSCSPISGHRSVSWYQQTPGQGLQFLFEYFSETQRNKGNFPGRFSGRQFSNSRSEMNVSTLELGDSALYLCASSSIAGVSYEQYFGPGTRLTVT.

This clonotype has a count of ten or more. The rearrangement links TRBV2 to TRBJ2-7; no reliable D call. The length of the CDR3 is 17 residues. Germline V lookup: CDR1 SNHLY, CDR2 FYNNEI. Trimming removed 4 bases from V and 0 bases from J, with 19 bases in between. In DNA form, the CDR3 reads TGTGCCAGCAGTGGGCCCTCTAAGGAAAGGAGCTCCTACGAGCAGTACTTC. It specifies CASSGPSKERSSYEQYF.

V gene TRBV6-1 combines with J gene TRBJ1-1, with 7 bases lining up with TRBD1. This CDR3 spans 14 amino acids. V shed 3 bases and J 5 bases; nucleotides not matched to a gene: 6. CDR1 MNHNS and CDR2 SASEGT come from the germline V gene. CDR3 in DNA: TGTGCCAGCAGTGACACAGGGGCAACGACTGAAGCTTTCTTT. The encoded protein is CASSDTGATTEAFF.

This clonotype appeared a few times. The CDR3 region has the DNA TGTGCCAGCAGCGTAGCCCAATACAATGAGCAGTTCTTC. It encodes CASSVAQYNEQFF. This chain connects TRBV9 to TRBJ2-1; D is undetermined. CDR1 is SGDLS and CDR2 is YYNGEE in the germline V gene. The CDR3 is 13 residues long. V was shortened by 0 bases and J by 4 bases, with 5 bases between the two germline ends.

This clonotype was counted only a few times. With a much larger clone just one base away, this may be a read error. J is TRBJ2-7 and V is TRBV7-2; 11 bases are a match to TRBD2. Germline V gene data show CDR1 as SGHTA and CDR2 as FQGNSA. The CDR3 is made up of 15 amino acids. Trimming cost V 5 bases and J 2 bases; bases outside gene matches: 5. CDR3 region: CASSQGLAETYEQYF. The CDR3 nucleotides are TGTGCCAGCAGCCAGGGACTAGCGGAGACCTACGAGCAGTACTTC.

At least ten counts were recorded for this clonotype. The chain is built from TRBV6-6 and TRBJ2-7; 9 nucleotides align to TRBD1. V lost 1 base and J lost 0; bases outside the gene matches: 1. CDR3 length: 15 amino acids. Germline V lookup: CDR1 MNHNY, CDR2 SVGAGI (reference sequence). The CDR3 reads CASSYLTGGSYEQYF. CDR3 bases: TGTGCCAGCAGTTACTTGACAGGGGGCTCCTACGAGCAGTACTTC.

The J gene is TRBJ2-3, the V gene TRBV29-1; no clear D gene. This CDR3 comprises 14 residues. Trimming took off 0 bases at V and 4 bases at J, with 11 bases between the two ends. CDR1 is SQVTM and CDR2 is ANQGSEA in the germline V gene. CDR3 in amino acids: CSVEESGWADTQYF. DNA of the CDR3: TGCAGCGTTGAAGAATCCGGTTGGGCAGATACGCAGTATTTT.

The CDR3 region has the DNA TGTGCCAGTAGTATAAGTTTCGGGGCGAACACTGAAGCTTTCTTT. It translates to CASSISFGANTEAFF. This chain uses TRBV19 with TRBJ1-1; D might be TRBD1 (5 bases). Germline loops: CDR1 LNHDA, CDR2 SQIVND (reference sequence). V lost 2 bases, J lost 1 base, and 11 bases lay in between. The CDR3 is made up of 15 amino acids.

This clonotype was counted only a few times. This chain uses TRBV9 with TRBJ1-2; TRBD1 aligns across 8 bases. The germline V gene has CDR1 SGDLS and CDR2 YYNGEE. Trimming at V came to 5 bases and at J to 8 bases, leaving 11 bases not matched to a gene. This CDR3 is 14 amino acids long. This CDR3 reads CASSRLQGAAGYTF. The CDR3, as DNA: TGTGCCAGCAGTCGACTTCAGGGGGCGGCCGGCTACACCTTC.

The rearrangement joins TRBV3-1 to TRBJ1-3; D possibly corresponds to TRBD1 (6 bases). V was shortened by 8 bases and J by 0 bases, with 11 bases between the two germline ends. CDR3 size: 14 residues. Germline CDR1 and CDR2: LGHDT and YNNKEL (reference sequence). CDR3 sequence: CASGEGVSGNTIYF. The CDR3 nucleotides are TGTGCCAGCGGGGAGGGGGTCTCTGGAAACACCATATATTTT. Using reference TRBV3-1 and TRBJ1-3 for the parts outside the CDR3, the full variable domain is DTAVSQTPKYLVTQMGNDKSIKCEQNLGHDTMYWYKQDSKKFLKIMFSYNNKELIINETVPNRFSPKSPDKAHLNLHINSLELGDSAVYFCASGEGVSGNTIYFGEGSWLTVV.

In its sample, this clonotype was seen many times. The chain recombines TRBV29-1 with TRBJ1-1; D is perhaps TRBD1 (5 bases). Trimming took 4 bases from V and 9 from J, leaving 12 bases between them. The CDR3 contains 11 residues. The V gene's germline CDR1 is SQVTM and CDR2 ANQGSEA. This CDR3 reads CSVGEGRQAFF. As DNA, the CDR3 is TGCAGCGTTGGGGAGGGACGGCAAGCTTTCTTT.

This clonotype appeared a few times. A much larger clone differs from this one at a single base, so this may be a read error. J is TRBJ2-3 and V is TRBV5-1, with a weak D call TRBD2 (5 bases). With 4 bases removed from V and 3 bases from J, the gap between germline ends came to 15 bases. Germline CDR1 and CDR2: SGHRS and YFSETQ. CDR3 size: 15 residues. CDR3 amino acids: CASSVDGIETDTQYF. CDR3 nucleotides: TGCGCCAGCAGCGTGGACGGGATCGAGACAGATACGCAGTATTTT.

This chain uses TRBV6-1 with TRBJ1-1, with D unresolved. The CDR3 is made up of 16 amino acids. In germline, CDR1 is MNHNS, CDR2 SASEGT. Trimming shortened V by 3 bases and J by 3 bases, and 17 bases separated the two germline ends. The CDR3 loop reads CASSDRLLGMDTEAFF. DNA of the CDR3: TGTGCCAGCAGTGACCGGCTACTAGGGATGGACACTGAAGCTTTCTTT.

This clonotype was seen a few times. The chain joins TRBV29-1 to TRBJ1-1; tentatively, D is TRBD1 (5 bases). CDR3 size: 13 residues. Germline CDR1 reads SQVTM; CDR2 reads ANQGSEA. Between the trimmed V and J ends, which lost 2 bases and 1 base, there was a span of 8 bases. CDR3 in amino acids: CSVESGENTEAFF. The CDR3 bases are TGCAGCGTTGAATCGGGGGAGAACACTGAAGCTTTCTTT.

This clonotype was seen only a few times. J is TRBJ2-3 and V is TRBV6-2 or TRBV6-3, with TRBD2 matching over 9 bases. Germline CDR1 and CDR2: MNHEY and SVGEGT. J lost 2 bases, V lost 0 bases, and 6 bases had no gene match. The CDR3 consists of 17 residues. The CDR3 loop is CASSYSGLAGYTDTQYF. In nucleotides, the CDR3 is TGTGCCAGCAGTTACTCCGGGCTAGCGGGATACACAGATACGCAGTATTTT.

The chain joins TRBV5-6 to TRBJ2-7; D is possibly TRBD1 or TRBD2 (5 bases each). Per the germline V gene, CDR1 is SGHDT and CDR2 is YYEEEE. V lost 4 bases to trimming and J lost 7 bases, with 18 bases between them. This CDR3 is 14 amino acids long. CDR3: CASSPVEGPREQYF. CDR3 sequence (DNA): TGTGCCAGCAGCCCCGTTGAGGGACCTAGGGAGCAGTACTTC. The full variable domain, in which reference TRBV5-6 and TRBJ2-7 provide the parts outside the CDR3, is DAGVTQSPTHLIKTRGQQVTLRCSPKSGHDTVSWYQQALGQGPQFIFQYYEEEERQRGNFPDRFSGHQFPNYSSELNVNALLLGDSALYLCASSPVEGPREQYFGPGTRLTVT.

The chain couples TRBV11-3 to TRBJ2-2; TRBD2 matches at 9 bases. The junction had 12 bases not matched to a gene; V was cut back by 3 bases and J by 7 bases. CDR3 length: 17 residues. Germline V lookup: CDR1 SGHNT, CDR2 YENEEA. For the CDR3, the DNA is TGTGCCAGCAGCTTGGGACGGGCGGGAGGGCCGAGCGGGGAGCTGTTTTTT. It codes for CASSLGRAGGPSGELFF.